The rows below give T cell receptor beta chains drawn from one sample of a study of T-cell reconstitution after alpha-beta-depleted transplantation in children. TCRdb reprocessed the PCR reads with MiXCR, giving one entry per CDR3 protein. The table lists about 250,000 distinct CDR3 sequences, roughly a quarter of them singletons, with about 4.8% in the top ten. This specimen was PBMCs, mostly from graft donor cells, taken 360 days after TCRalphabeta/CD19-depleted stem cell transplant. The receptor source for this set is a female patient aged 2-15 years who had a stem cell transplant for congenital amegakaryocytic thrombocytopenia, so the T cells may come from the graft donor. The CDR3 runs from the conserved cysteine through the conserved F or W. Fields, in order: V gene, D gene, CDR3 length, J gene, clone size, CDR3 DNA, CDR3 protein. A D gene is named only where the DNA matches it firmly. Clone size is stated in some rows and not others, as once, few, many or a class when expanded.

TRBV7-8	NA	17	TRBJ2-2	NA	TGTGCCAGCAGCTTAGTCTTGCGGGTCGGTCCCACCGGGGAGCTGTTTTTT	CASSLVLRVGPTGELFF
TRBV4-2	NA	15	TRBJ2-5	many	TGTGCCAGCAGCCAAGGTGGGGGACTTCAAGAGACCCAGTACTTC	CASSQGGGLQETQYF
TRBV10-3	TRBD1	18	TRBJ1-2	few	TGTGCCATCAGTGAGTCGAGATCCGGGACAGGGACTAACTATGGCTACACCTTC	CAISESRSGTGTNYGYTF
TRBV12-3/TRBV12-4	TRBD2	20	TRBJ2-3	few	TGTGCCAGCAGTTTAGCTCGCAGGGGACTAGCGAGGGGCCTTACAGATACGCAGTATTTT	CASSLARRGLARGLTDTQYF
TRBV5-4	TRBD2	14	TRBJ2-7	NA	TGTGCCAGCAGCTCGGGACTAGCTAGTAGTGAGCAGTACTTC	CASSSGLASSEQYF
TRBV2	NA	11	TRBJ2-4	NA	TGTGCCAGCACGGCGGGGAACATTCAGTACTTC	CASTAGNIQYF
TRBV5-1	TRBD1	15	TRBJ1-1	NA	TGCGCCAGCAGCTCCAGGACAGGGGGGAACACTGAAGCTTTCTTT	CASSSRTGGNTEAFF
TRBV7-7	NA	15	TRBJ2-2	many	TGTGCCAGCAGCGCCGGGCCAATGAACACCGGGGAGCTGTTTTTT	CASSAGPMNTGELFF
TRBV29-1	NA	13	TRBJ2-7	few	TGCAGCGTTCCTGGAGGGGGTACCTACGAGCAGTACTTC	CSVPGGGTYEQYF
TRBV5-6	NA	14	TRBJ2-5	NA	TGTGCCAGCAGCTTGGAGACAGCGAGGGAGACCCAGTACTTC	CASSLETARETQYF
TRBV10-3	NA	15	TRBJ2-1	many	TGTGCCATCAGTGAGTTTGCTGGACTCAACAATGAGCAGTTCTTC	CAISEFAGLNNEQFF
TRBV6-2/TRBV6-3	NA	15	TRBJ2-7	few	TGTGCCAGCAGCCCCTTCCTTCAGGCAATCTACGAGCAGTACTTC	CASSPFLQAIYEQYF
TRBV28	TRBD1	15	TRBJ1-6	NA	TGTGCCAGCAGTCTTCGGACAGGGGGTAATTCACCCCTCCACTTT	CASSLRTGGNSPLHF
TRBV7-6	NA	14	TRBJ2-3	NA	TGTGCCAGCAGCTTAGCGGTTCGGACAGATACGCAGTATTTT	CASSLAVRTDTQYF
TRBV12-3/TRBV12-4	NA	12	TRBJ1-2	few	TGTGCCAGCAGTTTAAGGGGACGGGGCTACACCTTC	CASSLRGRGYTF
TRBV5-1	TRBD1	14	TRBJ2-1	NA	TGCGCCACCTCGAAGGGGACAGGGCACAATGAGCAGTTCTTC	CATSKGTGHNEQFF
TRBV12-3/TRBV12-4	TRBD1	14	TRBJ1-5	NA	TGTGCCAGCAGTAGACAGGGTGTCAATCAGCCCCAGCATTTT	CASSRQGVNQPQHF
TRBV6-2/TRBV6-3	TRBD2	14	TRBJ2-1	NA	TGTGCCAGCATCTCCGGGACTAGCAGGACTGAGCAGTTCTTC	CASISGTSRTEQFF
TRBV7-8	TRBD1	18	TRBJ2-6	NA	TGTGCCAGCAGTGATAGGACAGGGGGAAACTCTGGGGCCAACGTCCTGACTTTC	CASSDRTGGNSGANVLTF
TRBV12-3/TRBV12-4	TRBD1	14	TRBJ1-2	few	TGTGCCAGCAGATCAACAGGGGAGAACTATGGCTACACCTTC	CASRSTGENYGYTF
TRBV29-1	TRBD2	15	TRBJ2-1	many	TGCAGCGTGGAGAAAGGGACTAGCGAATACAATGAGCAGTTCTTC	CSVEKGTSEYNEQFF
TRBV24-1	TRBD1	20	TRBJ2-1	NA	TGTGGGGCCAGTGATTTCTCCGGGACAGGGGGCAAGAGCTCCTACAATGAGCAGTTCTTC	CGASDFSGTGGKSSYNEQFF